This T cell receptor (beta chain) stems from a study of human T cells and chemical hapten exposure. Study-level information: Affected patients, primarily female, had alopecia areata, totalis or universalis.

TCRdb processed the RACE reads anew with MiXCR; each CDR3 protein has one entry. Here the sample spans 35,000 to 55,000 distinct CDR3 sequences, about 9.6% being singletons. On this clonotype itself: Its antigen is not known.

The CDR3 runs to 14 residues. Trimming pared 1 base from V and 6 bases from J, leaving 9 bases between. CDR1 and CDR2 from the germline V gene are LGHDT and YNNKEL (reference sequence). General study results and limits: Donors' alopecia may make their immune response differ from healthy people's. The study found expanded TCRs formed significantly more large CDR3 similarity clusters than controls.

Time point described: patch test 2, 6 weeks after DPC sensitization. Treatment meaning: therapeutic diphenylcyclopropenone sensitization with weekly scalp DPC. From whole blood left unfractionated, total RNA was extracted. The chain recombines TRBV3-1 with TRBJ2-2, with D maybe TRBD2 (6 bases). The material was whole blood, obtained in connection with sensitization to the hapten diphenylcyclopropenone (DPC). The TCR originated in a woman aged 30 to 39 with alopecia areata. Some clones in this sample may be carry-over from other donors' samples. The CDR3 sequence: CASSQGASAGELFF. CDR3 sequence (DNA): TGTGCCAGCAGCCAAGGGGCTAGCGCCGGGGAGCTGTTTTTT.